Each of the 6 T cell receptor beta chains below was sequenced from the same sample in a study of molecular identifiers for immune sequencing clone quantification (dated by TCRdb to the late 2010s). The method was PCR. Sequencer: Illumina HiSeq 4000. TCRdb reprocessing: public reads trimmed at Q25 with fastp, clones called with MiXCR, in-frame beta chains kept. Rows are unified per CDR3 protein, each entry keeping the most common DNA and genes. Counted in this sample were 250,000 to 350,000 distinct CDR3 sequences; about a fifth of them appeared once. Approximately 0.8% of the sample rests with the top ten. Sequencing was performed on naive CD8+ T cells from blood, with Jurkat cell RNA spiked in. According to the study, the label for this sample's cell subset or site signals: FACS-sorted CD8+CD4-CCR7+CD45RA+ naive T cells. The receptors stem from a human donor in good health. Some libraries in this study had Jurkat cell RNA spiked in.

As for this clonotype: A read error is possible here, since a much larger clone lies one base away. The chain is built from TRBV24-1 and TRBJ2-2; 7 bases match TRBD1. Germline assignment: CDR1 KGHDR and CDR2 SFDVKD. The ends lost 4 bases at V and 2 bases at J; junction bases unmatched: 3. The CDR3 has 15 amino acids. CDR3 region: CATSDGTDNTGELFF. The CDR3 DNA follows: TGTGCCACCAGTGACGGGACAGATAACACCGGGGAGCTGTTTTTT.

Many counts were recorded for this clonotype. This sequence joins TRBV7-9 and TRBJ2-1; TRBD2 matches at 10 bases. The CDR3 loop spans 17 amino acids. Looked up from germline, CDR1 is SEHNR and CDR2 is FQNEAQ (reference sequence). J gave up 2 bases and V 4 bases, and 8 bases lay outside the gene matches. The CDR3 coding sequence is TGTGCCAGCAGCTCGAATATAGCGGGAGGTACCTACAATGAGCAGTTCTTC. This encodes CASSSNIAGGTYNEQFF.

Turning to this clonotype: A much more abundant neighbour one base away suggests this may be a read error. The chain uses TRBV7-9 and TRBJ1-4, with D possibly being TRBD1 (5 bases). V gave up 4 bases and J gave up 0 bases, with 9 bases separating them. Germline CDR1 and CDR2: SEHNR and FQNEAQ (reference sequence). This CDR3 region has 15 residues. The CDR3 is CASSSSGTTNEKLFF. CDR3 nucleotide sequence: TGTGCCAGCAGCTCCTCAGGGACAACTAATGAAAAACTGTTTTTT.

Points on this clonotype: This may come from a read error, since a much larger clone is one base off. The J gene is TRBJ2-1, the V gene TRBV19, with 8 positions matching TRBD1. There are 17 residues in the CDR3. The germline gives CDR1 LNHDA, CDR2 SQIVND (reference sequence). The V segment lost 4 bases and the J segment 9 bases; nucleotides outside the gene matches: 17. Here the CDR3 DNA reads TGTGCCAGTAGTACCCCCAGGACAGGGCGGAAGGACGGTGAGCAGTTCTTC. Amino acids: CASSTPRTGRKDGEQFF.

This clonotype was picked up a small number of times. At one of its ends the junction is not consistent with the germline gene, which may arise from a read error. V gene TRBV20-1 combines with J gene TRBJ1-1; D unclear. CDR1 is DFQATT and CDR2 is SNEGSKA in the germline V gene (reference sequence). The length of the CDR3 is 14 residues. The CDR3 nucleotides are TGCAGTGCTAGAGATGTTGGGGTGAACACTGAAACTTTCTTT. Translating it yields CSARDVGVNTETFF.

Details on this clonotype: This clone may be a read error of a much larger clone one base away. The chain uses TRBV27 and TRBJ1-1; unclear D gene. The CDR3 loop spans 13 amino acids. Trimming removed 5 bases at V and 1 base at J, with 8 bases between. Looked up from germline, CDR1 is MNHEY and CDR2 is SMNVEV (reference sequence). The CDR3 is CASSVFENTEAFF. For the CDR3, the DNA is TGTGCCAGCAGTGTCTTTGAGAACACTGAAGCTTTCTTT.